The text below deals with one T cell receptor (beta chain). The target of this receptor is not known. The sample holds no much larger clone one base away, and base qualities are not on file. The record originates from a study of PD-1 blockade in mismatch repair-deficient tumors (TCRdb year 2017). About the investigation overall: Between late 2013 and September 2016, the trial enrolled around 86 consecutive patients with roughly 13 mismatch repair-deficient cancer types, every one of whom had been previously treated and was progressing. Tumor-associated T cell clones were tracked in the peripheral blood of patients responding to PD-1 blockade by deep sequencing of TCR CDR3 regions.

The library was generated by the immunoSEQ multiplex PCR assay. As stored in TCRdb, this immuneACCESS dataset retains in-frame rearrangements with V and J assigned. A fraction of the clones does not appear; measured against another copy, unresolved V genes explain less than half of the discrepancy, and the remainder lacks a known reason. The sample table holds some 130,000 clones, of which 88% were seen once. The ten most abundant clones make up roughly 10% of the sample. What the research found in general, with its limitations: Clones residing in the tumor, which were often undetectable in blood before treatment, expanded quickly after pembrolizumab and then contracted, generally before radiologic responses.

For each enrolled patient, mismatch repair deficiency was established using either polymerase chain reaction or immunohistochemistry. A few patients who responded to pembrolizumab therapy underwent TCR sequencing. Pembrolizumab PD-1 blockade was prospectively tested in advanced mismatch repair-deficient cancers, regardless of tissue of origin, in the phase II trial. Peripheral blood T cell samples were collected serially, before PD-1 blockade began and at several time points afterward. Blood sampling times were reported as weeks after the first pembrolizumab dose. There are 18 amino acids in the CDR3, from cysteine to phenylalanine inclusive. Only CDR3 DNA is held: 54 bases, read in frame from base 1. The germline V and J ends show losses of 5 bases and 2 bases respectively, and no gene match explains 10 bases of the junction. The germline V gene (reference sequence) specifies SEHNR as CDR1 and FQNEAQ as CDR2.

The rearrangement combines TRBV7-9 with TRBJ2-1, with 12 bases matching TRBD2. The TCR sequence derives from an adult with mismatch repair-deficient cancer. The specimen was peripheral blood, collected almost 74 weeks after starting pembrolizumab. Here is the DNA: TGTGCCAGCAGCCTCCGTGGACTAGCGGGACTGACCTACAATGAGCAGTTCTTC. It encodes CASSLRGLAGLTYNEQFF.